The sequence of this T cell receptor (beta chain) was determined in a study of beta chain features in type 1 diabetes (dated by TCRdb to between 2017 and 2018). Background on the whole study: No differences in mean age, gender distribution, total cell number or subset yield were found between patients and healthy donors. A total of 90 million to 140 million sorted cells were examined across all samples, and RNA yield correlated strongly with the number of cells per subset. The study compared TCRB repertoires of sorted circulating CD4+ T cell subsets between recently diagnosed type 1 diabetes patients and matched healthy donors. Whereas all 30 or so donors provided naive and central memory subsets, regulatory and stem cell-like memory subsets were isolated from just 8 patients and roughly 8 healthy donors.

The entire isolated RNA was reverse transcribed using the High Capacity cDNA Reverse Transcription Kit, and thus expressed TCRB transcripts were sequenced. Deep immunoSEQ sequencing was performed on naive, central memory and regulatory T cell samples, with an average of roughly 3.6 million total reads per sample. After sorted cells were lysed in RLT buffer, RNA was extracted with DNase-treated RNeasy Micro or Mini kits, with the choice depending on cell number. Each cell subset was processed on its own to prevent cross-contamination, while patient and healthy donor samples were processed together. TCRB sequences were amplified from cDNA with the immunoSEQ multiplex PCR, producing 87-bp fragments spanning the CDR3 region. The amplicons were sequenced using the Illumina HiSeq platform. In the original analysis: Synthetic template baselines were used to correct PCR bias computationally, reads within Hamming distance 2 were collapsed together, and singletons that could not be merged were discarded. By aligning reads against IMGT, V, D and J genes, CDR3 length, and insertions or deletions at six rearrangement sites were assigned. Clonotype counts were normalized to sorted cell number within each subset before computing true diversity and Gini coefficients with the tcR R package. The overlap coefficient, calculated on TCRB nucleotide sequences, was used to measure repertoire sharing. Out-of-frame TCRB sequences from naive cells were analyzed as a proxy for the pre-selection repertoire. In its TCRdb copy, this immuneACCESS table keeps in-frame sequences only and misses some clones. Where compared with another copy, unresolved V genes explain less than half of these, and the others have no known cause. V, J and clone size were drawn from that table, and D and trimming were deduced from the DNA. The table for this sample lists approximately 260,000 clones; approximately 25% of them were counted only once. The top ten clones comprise about 0.012% of the sample.

The CDR3 goes from the cysteine to the phenylalanine over 17 residues. Only the CDR3 region is kept as DNA, spanning 51 bases read in frame from base 1. CDR1 and CDR2 (KGHSH, LQKENI) derive from the germline V gene. V trim: 3 bases; J trim: 4 bases; unmatched bases: 9. General study outcomes and caveats: HLA sub-analyses involved small numbers of individuals, so any influence of HLA type on TCRB rearrangement remained unresolved. Sequencing cDNA rather than genomic DNA could over-represent highly expressing activated cells, although activation and CD3 levels did not differ between groups. PCR may preferentially amplify shorter templates, but because patient and control samples were amplified and corrected together, any resulting skew would affect both groups equally. Naive, central memory and regulatory TCRB repertoires appeared to be more similar among patients than among healthy donors. At VDJ recombination sites, patients with type 1 diabetes made fewer insertions and deleted more nucleotides, a pattern implying thymic rearrangement abnormalities. A moderate but significant shortening of TCRB CDR3 length was observed in type 1 diabetes patients in all four CD4+ subsets.

In this sample, this clone turned up a few times. It has no known antigen specificity. Base qualities were left out, and no much larger clone turns up one base away. Each donor gave one peripheral blood draw, roughly 120 mL on average, collected into heparinised tubes. A BD FACSAria II and a panel including CD45RO, CCR7, CD25, CD127, CD95 and CD27 were used to sort naive, central memory, regulatory and stem cell-like memory CD4+ T cells. A purity above 98% was achieved for all sorted populations. PBMCs were isolated immediately by Lymphoprep density gradient centrifugation and stained directly without culture. Samples were stained and sorted in pairs, with one healthy donor and one patient per experiment, so that batch effects were minimized.

Sequencing was done on a sample of naive CD4+ T cells from blood. The intended sense of this specimen's cell subset or site label: true naive CD4+ T cells. The receptor was derived from a woman aged 25-40 years with type 1 diabetes. The chain is made from TRBV18 and TRBJ2-1; 10 bases in the middle match TRBD2. The CDR3 here reads CASSPMAGTSVYNEQFF. The nucleotides are TGTGCCAGCTCACCTATGGCCGGGACTAGCGTATACAATGAGCAGTTCTTC.